The clone carrying this TCR beta chain was seen only a few times. Antigen unknown. This sample stems from a study of beta chain features in type 1 diabetes. Findings and limits, study-wide: The study found fewer insertions and more deletions at VDJ junctions in type 1 diabetes patients. Significant though moderate, a shortening of TCRB CDR3s appeared in all four CD4+ subsets of Type 1 diabetes patients.

CDR3 length equals 16 residues. CDR1 is SQVTM and CDR2 is ANQGSEA in the germline V gene. V dropped 6 bases and J dropped 1 base, with 19 bases sitting between them. Sequencing targeted expressed TCRB transcripts, as all isolated RNA had been reverse transcribed. Libraries were prepared by immunoSEQ multiplex PCR; TCRdb keeps only in-frame clonotypes and omits some of them. The table records 250,000 to 300,000 clones, about 24% of them present only once. Sequenced input: naive CD4+ T cells from blood. This receptor was taken from a woman in her 30s with type 1 diabetes. The chain combines TRBV29-1 with TRBJ2-1; D ambiguous. In DNA form, the CDR3 reads TGCAGCGTCCAGCTGGGTTTAGCACGGTCCTACAATGAGCAGTTCTTC. Protein sequence: CSVQLGLARSYNEQFF.